These 11 T cell receptor beta chains were sequenced from one sample in a study of STAT3 mutations in large granular lymphocyte leukemia. Study-level findings and limits: Every T-cell large granular lymphocyte leukemia patient had at least one immunodominant TCR beta clonotype.

The table came from immunoSEQ multiplex PCR; TCRdb's copy has only in-frame clones and leaves some out. The sample yields 40,000 to 50,000 clones, roughly 81% seen once. These receptors' targets are unknown. Sequenced: PBMCs. The receptor set was obtained from a human donor with T large granular lymphocyte leukemia. Some clones in this sample may be carry-over from other donors' samples.

The chain is built from TRBV5-1 and TRBJ2-7; 9 bases are shared with TRBD2. The germline V gene encodes CDR1 SGHRS and CDR2 YFSETQ. V dropped 0 bases and J dropped 2; count of bases not matched to a gene: 3. CDR3 length: 15 residues. The CDR3 region is CASSLEAGGTYEQYV. CDR3 nucleotide sequence: TGCGCCAGCAGCTTGGAAGCGGGGGGCACCTACGAGCAGTACGTC.

This chain connects TRBV27 to TRBJ1-5, with 8 bases matching TRBD1. Germline loops: CDR1 MNHEY, CDR2 SMNVEV (reference sequence). The trim removed 10 bases at V and 5 bases at J, leaving 7 bases unmatched. The length of the CDR3 is 13 residues. CDR3 nucleotide sequence: TGTGCCAACCAGGGACAGGTCTATCAGCCCCAGCATTTT. Translation gives CANQGQVYQPQHF.

The V gene is TRBV5-4, the J gene TRBJ2-3; 11 bases map to TRBD2. The V and J ends lost 0 bases and 0 bases, in that order; junction bases with no gene match: 3. CDR1 is SGHNT, CDR2 YYREEE, per germline (reference sequence). The CDR3 contains 17 residues. The DNA for the CDR3 is TGTGCCAGCAGCTTGGGTCTAGCGGGGGGCAGCACAGATACGCAGTATTTT. Amino acids: CASSLGLAGGSTDTQYF.

In its sample, this clone was seen a few times. The J gene is TRBJ2-1, the V gene TRBV2; perhaps TRBD2 as D (6 bases). There are 17 residues in the CDR3. Between the trimmed V and J ends, which lost 1 base and 0 bases, there was a span of 13 bases. Per the germline V gene, CDR1 is SNHLY and CDR2 is FYNNEI. CDR3: CASSEGLAISSYNEQFF. In DNA form, the CDR3 reads TGTGCCAGCAGTGAAGGCCTAGCGATTAGCTCCTACAATGAGCAGTTCTTC. Full variable domain (outside the CDR3, taken from reference TRBV2 and TRBJ2-1): EPEVTQTPSHQVTQMGQEVILRCVPISNHLYFYWYRQILGQKVEFLVSFYNNEISEKSEIFDDQFSVERPDGSNFTLKIRSTKLEDSAMYFCASSEGLAISSYNEQFFGPGTRLTVL.

The rearrangement joins TRBV2 to TRBJ2-3; D remains ambiguous. The CDR3 consists of 12 residues. CDR1 is SNHLY and CDR2 is FYNNEI in the germline V gene. Trimming removed 4 bases from V and 2 bases from J, with 4 bases in between. CDR3 bases: TGTGCCAGCAGTGTACCCACAGATACGCAGTATTTT. Protein product: CASSVPTDTQYF.

This clone was counted only a few times. The chain employs TRBV10-3 and TRBJ2-7, with D possibly being TRBD1 or TRBD2 (5 bases each). This CDR3 has 15 amino acids. V gave up 3 bases and J gave up 2 bases, with 14 bases separating them. The germline V gene encodes CDR1 ENHRY and CDR2 SYGVKD. CDR3 DNA: TGTGCCATCAGTGACGGGACCGTTCCCACCTACGAGCAGTACTTC. Amino acids: CAISDGTVPTYEQYF.

This sequence joins TRBV11-2 and TRBJ1-2; D might be TRBD1 (5 bases). Trimming stripped 3 bases from V and 5 bases from J, with 10 bases between. This CDR3 is 13 amino acids long. Germline V lookup: CDR1 SGHAT, CDR2 FQNNGV. The CDR3 nucleotides read TGTGCCAGCAGCTTTGATTGGGGGTATGGCTACACCTTC. It is translated as CASSFDWGYGYTF.

The chain links TRBV7-2 to TRBJ1-5; TRBD1 might be the D (5 bases). The CDR3 has 16 amino acids. CDR1 and CDR2 from the germline V gene are SGHTA and FQGNSA. The ends were cut back, 4 bases at V and 1 base at J, with 14 bases in the middle. The CDR3 is CASSYGGGSSNQPQHF. Here the CDR3 DNA reads TGTGCCAGCAGCTATGGGGGAGGGTCGAGCAATCAGCCCCAGCATTTT.

This clone was seen a handful of times. The chain links TRBV4-3 to TRBJ1-1; no clear D gene. CDR1 and CDR2 (germline): LGHNA, YSLEER. The CDR3 sequence is 13 residues long. V gave up 3 bases and J gave up 1 base, with 6 bases separating them. The CDR3, as DNA: TGCGCCAGCAGCCAGTCACCGAACACTGAAGCTTTCTTT. It encodes CASSQSPNTEAFF.

This chain links TRBV5-1 with TRBJ1-4; 7 bases map to TRBD1. V lost 0 bases and J lost 0; bases outside the gene matches: 5. CDR1 and CDR2 from the germline V gene are SGHRS and YFSETQ. There are 17 residues in the CDR3. CDR3 DNA: TGCGCCAGCAGCTTGGAAGGGACAGCCGCAACTAATGAAAAACTGTTTTTT. Protein product: CASSLEGTAATNEKLFF.

This clone was picked up one time. The chain links TRBV14 to TRBJ1-4; D is undetermined. V was clipped by 3 bases and J by 5 bases, with 13 bases between them. The CDR3 length is 15 residues. The V gene's germline CDR1 is SGHDN and CDR2 FVKESK. CDR3: CASSHDRQVNEKLFF. CDR3 DNA sequence: TGTGCCAGCAGCCATGACCGGCAGGTAAATGAAAAACTGTTTTTT.